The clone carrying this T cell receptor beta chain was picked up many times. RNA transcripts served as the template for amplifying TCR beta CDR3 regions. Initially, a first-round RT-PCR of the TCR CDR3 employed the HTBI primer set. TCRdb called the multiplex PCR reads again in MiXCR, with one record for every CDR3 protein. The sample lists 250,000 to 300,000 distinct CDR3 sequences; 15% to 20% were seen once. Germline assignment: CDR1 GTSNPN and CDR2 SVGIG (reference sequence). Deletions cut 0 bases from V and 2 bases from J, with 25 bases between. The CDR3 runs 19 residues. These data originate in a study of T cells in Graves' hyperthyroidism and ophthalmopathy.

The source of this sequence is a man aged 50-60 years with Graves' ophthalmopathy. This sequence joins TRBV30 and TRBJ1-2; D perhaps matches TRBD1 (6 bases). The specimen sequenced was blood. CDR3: CAWSVGHRTAIKKNYGYTF. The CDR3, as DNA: TGTGCCTGGAGTGTCGGACATAGGACAGCAATAAAGAAGAACTATGGCTACACCTTC. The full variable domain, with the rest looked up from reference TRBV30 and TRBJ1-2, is SQTIHQWPATLVQPVGSPLSLECTVEGTSNPNLYWYRQAAGRGLQLLFYSVGIGQISSEVPQNLSASRPQDRQFILSSKKLLLSDSGFYLCAWSVGHRTAIKKNYGYTFGSGTRLTVV.